Below are 3 T cell receptor beta chains sequenced from a single sample in a study of CD8 T cells in Susac syndrome. Random hexamers primed reverse transcription of about 0.45 to 1 ug RNA. TCRdb recomputed calls from the immunoSEQ multiplex PCR reads with MiXCR, one row per CDR3 protein. The sample has some 77,000 distinct CDR3 sequences, roughly 91% seen once. Material: CD4+ T cells from PBMCs. These TCRs come from a human donor with Susac syndrome.

The gene calls are TRBV7-9 and TRBJ2-5, with 10 bases aligning to TRBD2. With V trimmed by 5 bases and J by 4 bases, 13 bases remained unmatched. Germline CDR1 and CDR2: SEHNR and FQNEAQ (reference sequence). The CDR3 covers 17 residues. Here the CDR3 reads CASSRSQDSGRIETQYF. CDR3 bases: TGTGCCAGCAGCCGATCCCAAGATAGCGGGAGGATAGAGACCCAGTACTTC.

The V gene is TRBV6-6, the J gene TRBJ2-7; the D is unclear. The CDR3 consists of 14 residues. Deletions cut 4 bases from V and 0 bases from J, with 10 bases between. Germline CDR1 and CDR2: MNHNY and SVGAGI (reference sequence). In nucleotides, the CDR3 is TGTGCCAGCAGTTTAACTGCGAGCTCCTACGAGCAGTACTTC. The encoded protein is CASSLTASSYEQYF.

This clonotype was counted only a few times. This chain links TRBV6-5 with TRBJ2-7; the D gene is possibly TRBD2 (6 bases). The CDR3 runs 14 residues. Between the trimmed V and J ends, which lost 0 bases and 4 bases, there was a span of 10 bases. Germline V gene sequence: CDR1 MNHEY, CDR2 SVGAGI. CDR3 sequence: CASSYSSGRYEQYF. CDR3 bases: TGTGCCAGCAGTTACTCGAGCGGGCGGTACGAGCAGTACTTC.